Each of the 7 T cell receptor beta chains below was sequenced from the same sample in a study of T-cell memory formation after mild COVID-19. TCRdb reanalysed the 5' RACE reads using MiXCR and keeps one entry per CDR3 protein. The sample holds 270,000 or so distinct CDR3 sequences, approximately 19% seen once. Sequenced input: PBMCs or a T cell subset sorted from them (not recorded which). These receptor sequences come from a man between 18 and 29 years old who had mild COVID-19 (a few samples of this study predate the infection). Cell type and time point are not known.

This clonotype came up a few times. V gene TRBV5-1 combines with J gene TRBJ2-1; TRBD2 agrees at 8 bases. CDR3 length equals 15 residues. V lost 3 bases and J lost 7; bases outside the gene matches: 9. Germline-derived CDR1 and CDR2 are SGHRS and YFSETQ. CDR3 coding DNA: TGCGCCAGCAGCTCCAGGACTAGCTTTAGGAATGAGCAGTTCTTC. Its protein product is CASSSRTSFRNEQFF.

The V call is TRBV20-1, the J call TRBJ1-4; D unclear. The germline V and J ends were trimmed by 5 bases and 3 bases, with 13 bases remaining between them. CDR3 length equals 14 residues. Germline CDR1 is DFQATT and CDR2 is SNEGSKA (reference sequence). CDR3 residues: CSALQESSNEKLFF. In DNA, the CDR3 is TGCAGTGCTCTCCAGGAGAGTTCTAATGAAAAACTGTTTTTT.

This chain links TRBV6-2 or TRBV6-3 with TRBJ2-1; 10 bases map to TRBD1. There are 13 residues in the CDR3. V dropped 4 bases and J dropped 9; count of bases not matched to a gene: 3. The germline CDR1 and CDR2 sequences are MNHEY and SVGEGT. The CDR3 DNA sequence: TGTGCCAGCAGTTCGACAGGGGGCTCTGAGCAGTTCTTC. Translation gives CASSSTGGSEQFF.

V usage is TRBV3-1 and J usage is TRBJ1-4, with D perhaps TRBD1 (5 bases). Germline values: CDR1 LGHDT, CDR2 YNNKEL (reference sequence). The CDR3 totals 15 residues. Trimming left V 0 bases short and J 4 bases short, with 9 bases between. The CDR3 bases are TGTGCCAGCAGCCAAGAACGGCAGGGTAATGAAAAACTGTTTTTT. Protein: CASSQERQGNEKLFF.

This clonotype was counted a few times. The V and J genes are TRBV5-1 and TRBJ2-7; D uncertain. The CDR3 sequence is 16 residues long. The V gene's germline CDR1 is SGHRS and CDR2 YFSETQ. Trimming took 0 bases from V and 5 from J, leaving 18 bases between them. The CDR3, as DNA: TGCGCCAGCAGCTTGGAGCCCCCAGTTGCTGCCCACGAGCAGTACTTC. This gives the protein CASSLEPPVAAHEQYF. Using reference TRBV5-1 and TRBJ2-7 for the parts outside the CDR3, the full variable domain is KAGVTQTPRYLIKTRGQQVTLSCSPISGHRSVSWYQQTPGQGLQFLFEYFSETQRNKGNFPGRFSGRQFSNSRSEMNVSTLELGDSALYLCASSLEPPVAAHEQYFGPGTRLTVT.

This clonotype has ten or more counts. The rearrangement joins TRBV18 to TRBJ2-5, with D hard to call. The CDR3 contains 14 residues. CDR1 and CDR2 (germline): KGHSH, LQKENI. Trimming cost V 3 bases and J 5 bases, with 13 bases left between them. The CDR3 DNA reads TGTGCCAGCTCACCTCTGGCACGCGAGGAGACCCAGTACTTC. This translates into CASSPLAREETQYF.

This clonotype was observed many times. The rearrangement uses TRBV20-1 and TRBJ2-5; possible D gene TRBD2, 6 bases. The germline V gene encodes CDR1 DFQATT and CDR2 SNEGSKA (reference sequence). With 0 bases removed from V and 2 bases from J, the gap between germline ends came to 10 bases. CDR3 length: 14 amino acids. The DNA for the CDR3 is TGCAGTGCTAGAGATGTGGGGGGACAAGAGACCCAGTACTTC. It is translated as CSARDVGGQETQYF.